The 28 T cell receptor beta chains presented below share a single source sample, sequenced in a study of blood T cell repertoires in COVID-19. The method was immunoSEQ multiplex PCR; TCRdb's version includes in-frame clones alone and lacks a portion of them. This table has about 75,000 clones, approximately 89% appearing once. Material for sequencing was peripheral blood. Receptor source: a woman between 70 and 85 years old with acute or convalescent COVID-19.

The chain has TRBV5-5 and TRBJ1-3; the match to TRBD1 covers 7 bases. Trimming took 4 bases from V and 2 from J; bases not matched to a gene: 12. This CDR3 is built from 17 residues. Germline V gene sequence: CDR1 SGHKS, CDR2 YYEKEE (reference sequence). The CDR3 nucleotides are TGTGCCAGCAGCATAAAAGTGGGGACAGCGACTGGAAACACCATATATTTT. Its translation: CASSIKVGTATGNTIYF.

This rearrangement joins TRBV5-1 to TRBJ2-3; possible D gene TRBD2, 6 bases. This CDR3 contains 12 residues. Germline lookup yields CDR1 SGHRS and CDR2 YFSETQ. The ends were cut back, 4 bases at V and 5 bases at J, with 8 bases in the middle. The CDR3 DNA reads as TGCGCCAGCAGCCCGGAGGGAGATACGCAGTATTTT. This codes for CASSPEGDTQYF.

This rearrangement joins TRBV14 to TRBJ2-3; tentatively, D is TRBD2 (7 bases). The germline V and J ends were trimmed by 2 bases and 2 bases, with 14 bases remaining between them. The germline V gene has CDR1 SGHDN and CDR2 FVKESK. The CDR3 extends over 16 amino acids. Here the CDR3 reads CASSQWAGADTDTQYF. CDR3 coding DNA: TGTGCCAGCAGCCAATGGGCGGGGGCCGACACAGATACGCAGTATTTT.

This clone was detected once. The chain recombines TRBV5-4 with TRBJ2-7, with TRBD2 as a possible D gene (6 bases). V lost 4 bases, J lost 1 base, and 21 bases lay in between. The CDR3 extends over 17 amino acids. Germline-derived CDR1 and CDR2 are SGHNT and YYREEE (reference sequence). Written as DNA, the CDR3 is TGTGCCAGCAGCGCACCGGAGCGAAGGGGAGGTTCCTACGAGCAGTACTTC. Translated: CASSAPERRGGSYEQYF.

This rearrangement joins TRBV19 to TRBJ1-1; 11 nucleotides align to TRBD1. The CDR3 has 14 residues. The germline V gene has CDR1 LNHDA and CDR2 SQIVND (reference sequence). Trimming removed 6 bases from V and 4 bases from J; junction bases left unmatched: 4. The CDR3 region has the DNA TGTGCCAGTAGGGGGGACAGGGGGATCACTGAAGCTTTCTTT. Its protein product is CASRGDRGITEAFF.

This clone was counted only a few times. CDR3 residues: CASIPYFTDTQYF. CDR3 bases: TGTGCCAGCATACCCTATTTCACAGATACGCAGTATTTT. The V gene is TRBV6-5, the J gene TRBJ2-3, with D unresolved. The CDR3 consists of 13 residues. Trimming removed 7 bases at V and 2 bases at J, with 10 bases between. Germline values: CDR1 MNHEY, CDR2 SVGAGI.

The chain recombines TRBV6-2 or TRBV6-3 with TRBJ2-1; 7 bases are a match to TRBD2. The germline CDR1 and CDR2 sequences are MNHEY and SVGEGT. The CDR3 consists of 15 residues. J lost 6 bases, V lost 4 bases, and 9 bases had no gene match. For the CDR3, the DNA is TGTGCCAGCAGTTTCGAGCTAGCGGTGGGCAATGAGCAGTTCTTC. Encoded protein: CASSFELAVGNEQFF.

The V call is TRBV29-1, the J call TRBJ2-5, with a tentative D call TRBD1 (5 bases). In germline, CDR1 is SQVTM, CDR2 ANQGSEA. The length of the CDR3 is 12 residues. The germline V and J ends were trimmed by 5 bases and 3 bases, with 10 bases remaining between them. CDR3 sequence: CSVRQGEETQYF. In nucleotides, the CDR3 is TGCAGCGTTAGGCAGGGCGAAGAGACCCAGTACTTC.

This chain links TRBV6-5 with TRBJ1-6; D uncertain. This CDR3 has 15 residues. The germline V and J ends were trimmed by 6 bases and 6 bases, with 15 bases remaining between them. Germline CDR1 is MNHEY and CDR2 is SVGAGI. CDR3 nucleotide sequence: TGTGCCAGCAGCCTCGGCGGGTATCGTAATTCACCCCTCCACTTT. This sequence encodes CASSLGGYRNSPLHF.

The chain recombines TRBV6-5 with TRBJ1-1, with 10 bases matching TRBD1. Germline-derived CDR1 and CDR2 are MNHEY and SVGAGI. Trimming cost V 6 bases and J 11 bases; bases outside gene matches: 12. The CDR3 is made up of 14 amino acids. The CDR3 nucleotides are TGTGCCAGCAGCGACCGACAGGGGGCTCGTTGGGCTTTCTTT. It yields the protein CASSDRQGARWAFF.

The chain has TRBV7-9 and TRBJ1-4; the match to TRBD1 covers 9 bases. The ends lost 3 bases at V and 8 bases at J; junction bases unmatched: 7. The CDR3 is 15 amino acids. Looked up from germline, CDR1 is SEHNR and CDR2 is FQNEAQ (reference sequence). The CDR3 DNA reads as TGTGCCAGCAGCTTCGGGGACAGGGAAGGGGAAAAACTGTTTTTT. The encoded protein is CASSFGDREGEKLFF.

The V call is TRBV10-3, the J call TRBJ2-3; TRBD1 agrees at 9 bases. The CDR3 length is 18 residues. CDR1 ENHRY and CDR2 SYGVKD come from the germline V gene. Losses at the gene ends were 2 bases for V and 2 bases for J; bases not matched to a gene: 11. The CDR3 region has the DNA TGTGCCATCAGTGAGACACCGGGACAGGGTTACCACACAGATACGCAGTATTTT. Its protein is CAISETPGQGYHTDTQYF.

The V gene is TRBV5-4, the J gene TRBJ1-4, with D possibly being TRBD1 (5 bases). The CDR3 is 13 amino acids. V was trimmed by 4 bases and J by 8 bases, leaving 12 bases between them. The V gene's germline CDR1 is SGHNT and CDR2 YYREEE (reference sequence). The DNA of the CDR3 is TGTGCCAGCAGCCTTGGGGGGAGAGAAAAACTGTTTTTT. Its translation: CASSLGGREKLFF.

CDR3 sequence (DNA): TGTGCCATCAGTTCGAAACAGGGACAGGGGTCCACCGGGGAGCTGTTTTTT. Translating it yields CAISSKQGQGSTGELFF. The rearrangement joins TRBV10-3 to TRBJ2-2, with 10 bases aligning to TRBD1. The CDR3 totals 17 residues. Germline V gene sequence: CDR1 ENHRY, CDR2 SYGVKD. Trimming took 5 bases from V and 4 from J; bases not matched to a gene: 10.

This chain joins TRBV19 and TRBJ1-1; 7 bases line up with TRBD1. The ends lost 5 bases at V and 2 bases at J; junction bases unmatched: 5. Per germline, CDR1 LNHDA and CDR2 SQIVND (reference sequence). The CDR3 length is 14 residues. The CDR3, as DNA: TGTGCCAGTAGTCCGGGACAGAAAAACACTGAAGCTTTCTTT. It encodes CASSPGQKNTEAFF.

The chain couples TRBV7-2 to TRBJ1-1, with 7 bases aligning to TRBD1. The CDR3 length is 15 residues. Trimming took 5 bases from V and 0 from J; bases not matched to a gene: 6. The germline V gene has CDR1 SGHTA and CDR2 FQGNSA. The CDR3 nucleotides are TGTGCCAGCAGCCGTTTGGGACAGATGAACACTGAAGCTTTCTTT. Its translation is CASSRLGQMNTEAFF.

The table lists this clone with a few counts. The V call is TRBV11-2, the J call TRBJ2-7; tentative D call: TRBD1 (5 bases). Trimming shortened V by 9 bases and J by 0 bases, and 12 bases separated the two germline ends. The CDR3 totals 13 residues. Germline-derived CDR1 and CDR2 are SGHAT and FQNNGV. CDR3 nucleotides: TGTGCCAGTTTTGGGGCTCCCTCCTACGAGCAGTACTTC. Its translation is CASFGAPSYEQYF.

The chain links TRBV6-5 to TRBJ2-7, with TRBD2 identical over 11 bases. The CDR3 spans 14 residues. Unmatched junction bases numbered 3, after V lost 2 bases and J lost 6 bases. The V gene's germline CDR1 is MNHEY and CDR2 SVGAGI. In nucleotides, the CDR3 is TGTGCCAGCAGTTACCCTGGGACTAGCGGCGAGCAGTACTTC. Protein: CASSYPGTSGEQYF.

CDR3 DNA: TGTGCCAGCAGCGCGGGGACGGTCAATCAGCCCCAGCATTTT. This gives the protein CASSAGTVNQPQHF. V and J are TRBV4-2 and TRBJ1-5; D is perhaps TRBD1 (5 bases). Germline-derived CDR1 and CDR2 are LGHNA and YNFKEQ. V lost 5 bases and J lost 3, with 11 bases in between. There are 14 residues in the CDR3.

J is TRBJ2-2 and V is TRBV4-2; 7 nucleotides match TRBD1. This CDR3 region has 18 residues. Germline CDR1 is LGHNA and CDR2 is YNFKEQ. Trimming cost V 1 base and J 2 bases; bases outside gene matches: 10. CDR3 sequence reads: CASSQVEGRGLNTGELFF. CDR3 bases: TGTGCCAGCAGCCAAGTTGAGGGCAGGGGGTTAAACACCGGGGAGCTGTTTTTT.

This clone was seen a single time. The chain carries TRBV10-3 and TRBJ2-2, with D possibly matching TRBD1 (6 bases). The V gene lost 3 bases and the J gene lost 3 bases, with 11 bases spanning the gap. Germline V gene lookup returns CDR1 ENHRY and CDR2 SYGVKD. CDR3 size: 15 residues. CDR3 bases: TGTGCCATCAGTGATACAGGGCGGGACACCGGGGAGCTGTTTTTT. Its translation: CAISDTGRDTGELFF.

The chain uses TRBV15 and TRBJ2-1; 8 bases match TRBD2. This CDR3 region has 16 residues. The germline CDR1 and CDR2 sequences are LNHNV and YYDKDF (reference sequence). The V and J ends lost 0 bases and 4 bases, in that order; junction bases with no gene match: 5. The CDR3 here is CATSRDPTGGYNEQFF. The CDR3 DNA follows: TGTGCCACCAGCAGAGATCCGACGGGAGGGTACAATGAGCAGTTCTTC.

The gene calls are TRBV6-5 and TRBJ1-1, with TRBD1 matching over 7 bases. Looked up from germline, CDR1 is MNHEY and CDR2 is SVGAGI. V dropped 6 bases and J dropped 1; count of bases not matched to a gene: 5. This CDR3 is 14 amino acids long. The CDR3 loop reads CASREGQSNTEAFF. The DNA of the CDR3 is TGTGCCAGCAGGGAGGGACAGTCGAACACTGAAGCTTTCTTT.

V and J are TRBV10-3 and TRBJ1-3; D not certain. The CDR3 runs 12 residues. The germline CDR1 and CDR2 sequences are ENHRY and SYGVKD. Trimming took 3 bases from V and 4 from J, leaving 4 bases between them. The CDR3 DNA reads as TGTGCCATCAGTGACGGGGGAAACACCATATATTTT. It translates to CAISDGGNTIYF.

The V and J genes are TRBV19 and TRBJ1-6, with 8 bases lining up with TRBD1. CDR1 is LNHDA, CDR2 SQIVND, per germline (reference sequence). J was trimmed by 9 bases and V by 6 bases; bases with no gene match: 7. This CDR3 is 14 amino acids long. As DNA, the CDR3 is TGTGCCAGTAGGATCGACAGGGGAAGTTCACCCCTCCACTTT. Its translation is CASRIDRGSSPLHF.

V usage is TRBV13 and J usage is TRBJ2-4, with D perhaps TRBD2 (5 bases). The CDR3 is 18 amino acids. Trimming removed 4 bases at V and 4 bases at J, with 23 bases between. Germline CDR1 PRHDT, CDR2 FYEKMQ (reference sequence). The CDR3 region has the DNA TGTGCCAGCAGCTCAAAGGGAGTGAATTATATAGGTAAAAACATTCAGTACTTC. As protein: CASSSKGVNYIGKNIQYF.

CDR3 amino acids: CASSHGGDRGPLRPDTQYF. Here the CDR3 DNA reads TGCGCCAGCAGCCACGGGGGTGACAGGGGACCATTAAGGCCAGATACGCAGTATTTT. The genes are TRBV4-1 and TRBJ2-3; 8 bases fit TRBD1. This CDR3 region has 19 residues. Germline V gene sequence: CDR1 MGHRA, CDR2 YSYEKL. J was trimmed by 4 bases and V by 3 bases; bases with no gene match: 18.

The genes are TRBV4-2 and TRBJ1-4; 7 nucleotides align to TRBD1. In germline, CDR1 is LGHNA, CDR2 YNFKEQ. V dropped 0 bases and J dropped 7; count of bases not matched to a gene: 5. This CDR3 has 15 amino acids. This chain's CDR3 is CASSQDRGSFEKLFF. The CDR3 nucleotides read TGTGCCAGCAGCCAAGACAGGGGGAGTTTTGAAAAACTGTTTTTT.